Listed here are 13 T cell receptor beta chains from one sample, sequenced in a study of synovial regulatory T cells in juvenile arthritis. Overall study results and limits: TCR diversity was lower in inflammation-associated blood Treg cells than in other blood Treg cells.

TCRdb's table, derived via immunoSEQ multiplex PCR, lists solely in-frame clones and lacks some. The sample's table shows about a thousand clones. No antigen has been identified for these receptors. The sample was Treg cells from blood. Specified subset: HLA-DR+ inflammation-associated blood Treg cells. Receptor source: a donor between 2 and 35 years old with juvenile idiopathic arthritis.

This clone is called medium-sized based on its frequency. This sequence joins TRBV18 and TRBJ2-7; TCRdb proposes TRBD2, but this gene call is untestable without DNA. Germline V gene sequence: CDR1 KGHSH, CDR2 LQKENI. This CDR3 has 17 amino acids. No DNA is recorded. The CDR3 spells CASSPQGPREGWYEQYF.

This clone is medium-sized (0.01 to 0.1%) by frequency. V usage is TRBV5-7 and J usage is TRBJ2-5; TCRdb's D gene call, TRBD2, goes unchecked for lack of DNA. TRBV5-7 is placed among ORFs of uncertain function. The CDR3 loop spans 9 amino acids. No DNA sequence was recorded. The CDR3 sequence is CAPQETQYF.

Its frequency marks this clone as medium-sized. V and J are TRBV5-5 and TRBJ1-4; there is no DNA to check the TCRdb D call of TRBD1. Germline V gives CDR1 SGHKS, CDR2 YYEKEE (reference sequence). This CDR3 is 16 amino acids long. Only the protein sequence is given. CDR3 in amino acids: CASSSYETGINEKLFF.

This clone ranks as medium-sized (0.01 to 0.1%) in terms of frequency. The chain links TRBV5-1 to TRBJ1-1. The CDR3 is 15 residues long. No DNA is listed. Germline values: CDR1 SGHRS, CDR2 YFSETQ. The CDR3 sequence is CASSPLGGPNTEAFF.

Judged by frequency, this clone is medium-sized (0.01 to 0.1%). The chain recombines TRBV5-4 with TRBJ2-3; the TCRdb D gene call, TRBD2, has no DNA to confirm it. This CDR3 is built from 16 residues. No DNA appears here. Germline V gene sequence: CDR1 SGHNT, CDR2 YYREEE (reference sequence). CDR3 region: CASSLVGGFRTDTQYF.

By frequency, this clone is medium-sized. This CDR3 reads CASKRGQGGETQYF. The rearrangement joins TRBV6-1 to TRBJ2-5; lacking DNA, the TRBD2 call made by TCRdb goes unchecked. Germline V gene data show CDR1 as MNHNS and CDR2 as SASEGT. The CDR3 covers 14 residues. DNA is not on record.

This clone is classed as medium-sized by frequency. The chain is built from TRBV6-1 and TRBJ2-5; checking the TCRdb D call of TRBD2 is not possible without DNA. CDR1 is MNHNS, CDR2 SASEGT, per germline. The CDR3 is made up of 15 amino acids. No DNA was logged. The CDR3 sequence: CASSDLTSGSLAQYF.

Frequency places this clone as medium-sized (0.01 to 0.1%). The chain employs TRBV30 and TRBJ1-1. This CDR3 has 16 amino acids. The coding DNA is unavailable. The V gene's germline CDR1 is GTSNPN and CDR2 SVGIG (reference sequence). CDR3 sequence reads: CAWSVPLRGLNTEAFF.

This clone registers medium-sized by frequency. The chain uses TRBV5-1 and TRBJ2-1; TCRdb lists TRBD1, though no DNA is available to test this call. The CDR3 is 16 amino acids. The coding DNA is unavailable. Germline values: CDR1 SGHRS, CDR2 YFSETQ. CDR3 residues: CASSPASPVKLYEQFF.

This clone is identified as medium-sized (0.01 to 0.1%) from frequency. The J gene is TRBJ1-5, the V gene TRBV19; the D gene TCRdb calls, TRBD1, cannot be checked with no DNA. The CDR3 sequence is 14 residues long. Only the protein sequence is given. Germline V CDR1 and CDR2: LNHDA, SQIVND (reference sequence). The chain's CDR3 is CASSIGAGNQPQHF.

This clone is classed as medium-sized by frequency. The chain has TRBV30 and TRBJ1-2. The V gene's germline CDR1 is GTSNPN and CDR2 SVGIG (reference sequence). This CDR3 spans 14 amino acids. The nucleotide record is missing. CDR3 protein: CAWSLGVLNYGYTF.

In terms of frequency, this clone is medium-sized. This chain uses TRBV6-1 with TRBJ1-1. Germline CDR1 MNHNS, CDR2 SASEGT. The CDR3 spans 14 residues. The DNA is unrecorded. CDR3 amino acids: CASSDLTGNTEAFF.

In terms of frequency, this clone is medium-sized (0.01 to 0.1%). The rearrangement links TRBV4-2 to TRBJ2-2. Germline V gives CDR1 LGHNA, CDR2 YNFKEQ. The CDR3 loop spans 15 amino acids. DNA for this receptor is not on file. CDR3: CASSQERRLTGELFF.